Each of the 10 T cell receptor beta chains below was sequenced from the same sample in a study of early T cells in non-severe SARS-CoV-2 infection. TCRdb reprocessed the 5' RACE reads with MiXCR, giving one entry per CDR3 protein. The sample yields tens of thousands of distinct CDR3 sequences, less than 11% seen once. Sequences were obtained from whole blood. The receptors here all came from an adult who was a healthcare worker with PCR-confirmed SARS-CoV-2 infection or an uninfected control (not recorded which).

J is TRBJ2-7 and V is TRBV12-3 or TRBV12-4; D is perhaps TRBD2 (6 bases). V lost 6 bases to trimming and J lost 5 bases, with 20 bases between them. The CDR3 runs 15 residues. The CDR3 here is CASSLLAGPGHEQYF. The CDR3, as DNA: TGTGCCAGCAGCCTCCTCGCGGGGCCGGGCCACGAGCAGTACTTC.

This clonotype was seen many times. This sequence joins TRBV6-6 and TRBJ1-6; no clear D gene. Trimming stripped 3 bases from V and 10 bases from J, with 19 bases between. Germline CDR1 is MNHNY and CDR2 is SVGAGI (reference sequence). The CDR3 is made up of 16 amino acids. CDR3 DNA: TGTGCCAGCAGTTATCGTAATCCGGCGCCCGAATCACCCCTCCACTTT. This translates into CASSYRNPAPESPLHF.

At least ten counts were recorded for this clonotype. The chain carries TRBV11-2 and TRBJ2-1; the match to TRBD2 covers 12 bases. Losses at the gene ends were 0 bases for V and 9 bases for J; bases not matched to a gene: 9. Per the germline V gene, CDR1 is SGHAT and CDR2 is FQNNGV. The CDR3 sequence is 17 residues long. The chain's CDR3 is CASSLDLRLAGVSEQFF. The CDR3 coding sequence is TGTGCCAGCAGCTTAGATTTGCGACTAGCGGGAGTAAGTGAGCAGTTCTTC.

This clonotype was counted many times. This chain joins TRBV3-1 and TRBJ1-4, with a tentative D call TRBD1 (5 bases). The CDR3 is 14 amino acids. Trimming left V 3 bases short and J 5 bases short, with 10 bases between. Germline lookup yields CDR1 LGHDT and CDR2 YNNKEL (reference sequence). The CDR3 sequence is CASSQGRRNEKLFF. The CDR3 DNA sequence: TGTGCCAGCAGCCAGGGACGGAGGAATGAAAAACTGTTTTTT.

Regarding this clonotype: This may stem from a read error, because a much larger clone lies one nucleotide away. The chain recombines TRBV29-1 with TRBJ2-7; tentatively, D is TRBD2 (6 bases). CDR1 and CDR2 (germline): SQVTM, ANQGSEA. The CDR3 covers 11 residues. The CDR3 spells CAGTGSDEQYF. The CDR3 region has the DNA TGCGCCGGGACTGGCAGCGACGAGCAGTACTTC.

The rearrangement joins TRBV20-1 to TRBJ2-5; TRBD2 might be the D (6 bases). Trimming took 0 bases from V and 5 from J, leaving 10 bases between them. The CDR3 loop spans 13 amino acids. CDR1 is DFQATT, CDR2 SNEGSKA, per germline (reference sequence). The CDR3 is CSARETSLETQYF. In DNA, the CDR3 is TGCAGTGCTAGAGAGACTAGTCTGGAGACCCAGTACTTC.

Ten or more counts support this clonotype. The chain links TRBV29-1 to TRBJ2-1; possible D gene TRBD1, 7 bases. Germline CDR1 and CDR2: SQVTM and ANQGSEA. The germline V and J ends were trimmed by 4 bases and 7 bases, with 20 bases remaining between them. This CDR3 contains 15 residues. The CDR3 bases are TGCAGCGTTGTAATTAGGCTCAGGGGGAGGAATGAGCAGTTCTTC. Its translation: CSVVIRLRGRNEQFF.

This sequence joins TRBV20-1 and TRBJ2-3; D possibly corresponds to TRBD1 (6 bases). Looked up from germline, CDR1 is DFQATT and CDR2 is SNEGSKA (reference sequence). This CDR3 region has 13 residues. Trimming took off 3 bases at V and 6 bases at J, with 13 bases between the two ends. This CDR3 is CSASLAGVDTQYF. The CDR3 DNA reads as TGCAGTGCTAGTCTGGCAGGGGTCGATACGCAGTATTTT.

This clonotype was counted a few times. The CDR3 spells CASRTGPTNEKLFF. For the CDR3, the DNA is TGTGCCAGCCGTACAGGGCCAACTAATGAAAAACTGTTTTTT. This sequence joins TRBV6-1 and TRBJ1-4, with a weak D call TRBD1 (6 bases). Between the trimmed V and J ends, which lost 8 bases and 0 bases, there was a span of 10 bases. CDR3 length: 14 amino acids. CDR1 MNHNS and CDR2 SASEGT come from the germline V gene.

This clonotype was observed many times. This chain uses TRBV18 with TRBJ1-1; D possibly corresponds to TRBD1 (6 bases). Germline values: CDR1 KGHSH, CDR2 LQKENI. With 3 bases removed from V and 1 base from J, the gap between germline ends came to 12 bases. The CDR3 consists of 15 residues. The CDR3 sequence: CASSPVGGRNTEAFF. The CDR3 DNA follows: TGTGCCAGCTCACCCGTAGGGGGGAGGAACACTGAAGCTTTCTTT. The complete variable domain, with remaining parts taken from reference TRBV18 and TRBJ1-1, reads NAGVMQNPRHLVRRRGQEARLRCSPMKGHSHVYWYRQLPEEGLKFMVYLQKENIIDESGMPKERFSAEFPKEGPSILRIQQVVRGDSAAYFCASSPVGGRNTEAFFGQGTRLTVV.